These 28 T cell receptor beta chains were sequenced from one sample in a study of blood T cell repertoires in COVID-19. Some clones are missing from TCRdb's copy, which holds only in-frame ones; the method was immunoSEQ multiplex PCR. This table holds roughly 62,000 clones, 85% to 90% found once. Sequenced input: peripheral blood. Source of these receptors: a human donor with active COVID-19. The donor label of this sample is uncertain.

This chain links TRBV24-1 with TRBJ1-1; D gene uncertain. Trimming took 4 bases from V and 5 from J, leaving 13 bases between them. The CDR3 extends over 14 amino acids. Germline CDR1 is KGHDR and CDR2 is SFDVKD. The CDR3 loop is CATSDPTKATEAFF. Written as DNA, the CDR3 is TGTGCCACCAGTGACCCGACAAAGGCGACTGAAGCTTTCTTT.

This chain's CDR3 is CASGTGPGDTIYF. The CDR3 nucleotides are TGCGCCAGCGGAACGGGGCCGGGGGACACCATATATTTT. The rearrangement uses TRBV5-1 and TRBJ1-3; TRBD1 is a possible D gene (5 bases). V lost 7 bases and J lost 8, with 16 bases in between. CDR3 length: 13 residues. Germline CDR1 and CDR2: SGHRS and YFSETQ.

The J gene is TRBJ1-1, the V gene TRBV10-3; D is unresolved. Germline V CDR1 and CDR2: ENHRY, SYGVKD. Trimming cost V 3 bases and J 0 bases, with 8 bases left between them. This CDR3 has 14 residues. CDR3 sequence: CAISEQIMNTEAFF. The CDR3 DNA follows: TGTGCCATCAGTGAACAGATAATGAACACTGAAGCTTTCTTT.

This clone appeared a single time. V usage is TRBV7-9 and J usage is TRBJ2-7, with 7 bases aligning to TRBD2. This CDR3 comprises 16 residues. The V gene's germline CDR1 is SEHNR and CDR2 FQNEAQ (reference sequence). V lost 2 bases, J lost 0 bases, and 7 bases stayed unmatched. The CDR3 reads CASSLLLAESSYEQYF. In DNA, the CDR3 is TGTGCCAGCAGCTTACTTCTAGCGGAAAGCTCCTACGAGCAGTACTTC. The full variable domain, its missing parts supplied by reference TRBV7-9 and TRBJ2-7, is DTGVSQNPRHKITKRGQNVTFRCDPISEHNRLYWYRQTLGQGPEFLTYFQNEAQLEKSRLLSDRFSAERPKGSFSTLEIQRTEQGDSAMYLCASSLLLAESSYEQYFGPGTRLTVT.

This rearrangement joins TRBV19 to TRBJ1-2, with D possibly matching TRBD1 (5 bases). The CDR3 is 15 amino acids. Trimming pared 3 bases from V and 5 bases from J, leaving 16 bases between. Germline V CDR1 and CDR2: LNHDA, SQIVND (reference sequence). In DNA, the CDR3 is TGTGCCAGTAGTATCATGGCAATGGGGGGGTATGGCTACACCTTC. Translation: CASSIMAMGGYGYTF.

The rearrangement uses TRBV7-2 and TRBJ2-7; the D gene is possibly TRBD2 (6 bases). Germline V gene data show CDR1 as SGHTA and CDR2 as FQGNSA. The CDR3 totals 14 residues. V was shortened by 1 base and J by 2 bases, with 9 bases between the two germline ends. CDR3 amino acids: CASSLGPGAYEQYF. The CDR3 DNA sequence: TGTGCCAGCAGCTTAGGCCCGGGAGCCTACGAGCAGTACTTC.

The chain combines TRBV5-1 with TRBJ1-4, with D perhaps matching TRBD1 (6 bases). The germline gives CDR1 SGHRS, CDR2 YFSETQ. V lost 4 bases and J lost 4, with 11 bases in between. The CDR3 runs to 14 residues. CDR3 sequence (DNA): TGCGCCAGCAGCCCACAGGGCTATAATGAAAAACTGTTTTTT. This translates into CASSPQGYNEKLFF. The variable domain in full, completed from reference TRBV5-1 and TRBJ1-4, reads KAGVTQTPRYLIKTRGQQVTLSCSPISGHRSVSWYQQTPGQGLQFLFEYFSETQRNKGNFPGRFSGRQFSNSRSEMNVSTLELGDSALYLCASSPQGYNEKLFFGSGTQLSVL.

The rearrangement uses TRBV19 and TRBJ2-4, with D possibly matching TRBD2 (6 bases). CDR3 length: 15 amino acids. The V and J ends lost 5 bases and 1 base respectively, with 12 bases between them. Germline CDR1 and CDR2: LNHDA and SQIVND (reference sequence). CDR3 nucleotide sequence: TGTGCCAGTAGTCCTCGGGAGTTCGCCAAAAACATTCAGTACTTC. Translated, it gives CASSPREFAKNIQYF.

The CDR3 loop reads CASSYFSGGAGDEQYF. CDR3 coding DNA: TGTGCCAGCAGTTACTTCAGCGGGGGGGCTGGAGACGAGCAGTACTTC. The V and J genes are TRBV6-6 and TRBJ2-7, with 10 bases matching TRBD2. CDR1 is MNHNY and CDR2 is SVGAGI in the germline V gene (reference sequence). The CDR3 has 16 residues. The trim removed 1 base at V and 5 bases at J, leaving 8 bases unmatched.

This clone was detected only once. The J gene is TRBJ2-7, the V gene TRBV6-5; TRBD1 is a possible D gene (5 bases). Between the trimmed V and J ends, which lost 7 bases and 8 bases, there was a span of 18 bases. Germline V gene sequence: CDR1 MNHEY, CDR2 SVGAGI. This CDR3 contains 13 residues. This CDR3 reads CASTPTIDRKQYF. The CDR3 DNA reads as TGTGCCAGCACCCCGACCATCGACAGAAAGCAGTACTTC.

The chain employs TRBV27 and TRBJ1-2; a possible D gene is TRBD1 (6 bases). Trimming took 6 bases from V and 2 from J, leaving 25 bases between them. The CDR3 spans 18 residues. Germline lookup yields CDR1 MNHEY and CDR2 SMNVEV (reference sequence). The DNA of the CDR3 is TGTGCCAGCAGGGCAGCCTCCCCGGGTCCCCAGGGGAACTATGGCTACACCTTC. Translated: CASRAASPGPQGNYGYTF.

The rearrangement joins TRBV6-5 to TRBJ1-5; D is perhaps TRBD1 (5 bases). Trimming shortened V by 4 bases and J by 8 bases, and 15 bases separated the two germline ends. CDR3 length: 14 amino acids. Germline V gene lookup returns CDR1 MNHEY and CDR2 SVGAGI. The CDR3 region has the DNA TGTGCCAGCAGTTTAGCGTGGGGGGGAGAGCCCCAGCATTTT. Translated, it gives CASSLAWGGEPQHF.

This clone was observed a handful of times. The chain is built from TRBV5-1 and TRBJ1-4; D not resolved. The germline V gene has CDR1 SGHRS and CDR2 YFSETQ. Trimming pared 5 bases from V and 4 bases from J, leaving 18 bases between. The CDR3 consists of 16 residues. CDR3 nucleotide sequence: TGCGCCAGCAGTGGCCCCCTCGGAGAATTTAATGAAAAACTGTTTTTT. Its translation is CASSGPLGEFNEKLFF.

The J gene is TRBJ1-2, the V gene TRBV19; D is perhaps TRBD1 (6 bases). Trimming took off 1 base at V and 1 base at J, with 16 bases between the two ends. CDR1 and CDR2 from the germline V gene are LNHDA and SQIVND (reference sequence). The CDR3 runs 17 residues. DNA of the CDR3: TGTGCCAGTAGTATAGGACCCCATACAGGGCTTAACTATGGCTACACCTTC. It yields the protein CASSIGPHTGLNYGYTF.

For the CDR3, the DNA is TGTGCCAGCACCCCACTTTCGACAGGGGGGACTGAAGCTTTCTTT. It yields the protein CASTPLSTGGTEAFF. The V gene is TRBV27, the J gene TRBJ1-1; 9 nucleotides line up with TRBD1. The trim removed 7 bases at V and 5 bases at J, leaving 11 bases unmatched. The CDR3 loop spans 15 amino acids. Per the germline V gene, CDR1 is MNHEY and CDR2 is SMNVEV (reference sequence).

This chain's CDR3 is CASSLGVLAGGGETQYF. The DNA for the CDR3 is TGCGCCAGCAGCTTGGGAGTCCTAGCGGGAGGTGGAGAGACCCAGTACTTC. This sequence joins TRBV5-1 and TRBJ2-5, with 11 bases aligning to TRBD2. The CDR3 consists of 17 residues. Germline CDR1 is SGHRS and CDR2 is YFSETQ. V lost 0 bases to trimming and J lost 4 bases; unmatched junction nucleotides: 8.

The gene calls are TRBV23-1 and TRBJ2-7; D may be TRBD1 (6 bases). TRBV23-1 is noted as an ORF with a role that remains uncertain. The CDR3 is 16 amino acids. V was trimmed by 3 bases and J by 0 bases, leaving 15 bases between them. CDR3 sequence reads: CASSHSGESGSYEQYF. DNA for the CDR3: TGCGCCAGCAGTCATTCAGGGGAATCGGGCTCCTACGAGCAGTACTTC.

This clone was picked up one time. As DNA, the CDR3 is TGTGCCAGCAGCATAGACAGGGGGCGCAACGAGCAGTACTTC. This encodes CASSIDRGRNEQYF. The chain links TRBV5-4 to TRBJ2-7; 10 positions agree with TRBD1. V gave up 4 bases and J gave up 5 bases; unmatched junction bases: 6. This CDR3 has 14 residues. Germline V lookup: CDR1 SGHNT, CDR2 YYREEE (reference sequence).

This clone occurred once. J is TRBJ1-3 and V is TRBV11-2, with D unresolved. V lost 5 bases to trimming and J lost 4 bases, with 15 bases between them. This CDR3 spans 15 amino acids. CDR1 and CDR2 (germline): SGHAT, FQNNGV. CDR3 protein: CASSPWETQGNTIYF. DNA of the CDR3: TGTGCCAGCAGCCCCTGGGAGACACAAGGAAACACCATATATTTT.

This sequence joins TRBV18 and TRBJ1-4; D not certain. Germline values: CDR1 KGHSH, CDR2 LQKENI. This CDR3 contains 15 residues. V was shortened by 0 bases and J by 13 bases, with 18 bases between the two germline ends. The CDR3 reads CASSPPSPEGGILFF. In DNA, the CDR3 is TGTGCCAGCTCACCACCATCTCCCGAGGGCGGGATACTGTTTTTT. Full variable domain (rest looked up from reference TRBV18 and TRBJ1-4): NAGVMQNPRHLVRRRGQEARLRCSPMKGHSHVYWYRQLPEEGLKFMVYLQKENIIDESGMPKERFSAEFPKEGPSILRIQQVVRGDSAAYFCASSPPSPEGGILFFGSGTQLSVL.

This rearrangement joins TRBV7-3 to TRBJ1-5; D is unclear. CDR1 is SGHTA and CDR2 is FQGTGA in the germline V gene. V was cut by 3 bases and J by 2 bases, with 5 bases left in between. The CDR3 is 13 amino acids. The chain's CDR3 is CASSLRGNQPQHF. The CDR3 bases are TGTGCCAGCAGCTTGAGGGGCAATCAGCCCCAGCATTTT.

This chain uses TRBV6-5 with TRBJ1-3, with no clear D. The CDR3 has 14 amino acids. The germline V and J ends were trimmed by 6 bases and 6 bases, with 15 bases remaining between them. Germline-derived CDR1 and CDR2 are MNHEY and SVGAGI. CDR3 region: CASSPDTFENTIYF. The CDR3 DNA is TGTGCCAGCAGCCCCGACACGTTCGAAAACACCATATATTTT.

V gene TRBV28 combines with J gene TRBJ2-5, with D perhaps TRBD1 (6 bases). CDR3 length equals 14 residues. Trimming stripped 1 base from V and 5 bases from J, with 11 bases between. The germline gives CDR1 MDHEN, CDR2 SYDVKM. DNA for the CDR3: TGTGCCAGCAGTTTATTCCCCCAGGGGGAGACCCAGTACTTC. This translates into CASSLFPQGETQYF.

The chain has TRBV3-1 (or the pseudogene TRBV3-2) and TRBJ2-2; 16 bases match TRBD2. V lost 4 bases, J lost 0 bases, and 8 bases stayed unmatched. CDR1 and CDR2 from the germline V gene are LGHDT and YNNKEL (reference sequence). The CDR3 sequence is 20 residues long. CDR3 sequence (DNA): TGTGCCAGCAGCCCACTAGCCGGGACTAGCGGGAGGGCGAACACCGGGGAGCTGTTTTTT. Translating it yields CASSPLAGTSGRANTGELFF.

This sequence joins TRBV6-6 and TRBJ1-2; D is possibly TRBD1 (5 bases). The V and J ends lost 2 bases and 2 bases respectively, with 12 bases between them. This CDR3 spans 15 amino acids. In germline, CDR1 is MNHNY, CDR2 SVGAGI (reference sequence). The CDR3 sequence: CASSYLPGENYGYTF. The DNA for the CDR3 is TGTGCCAGCAGTTACCTACCGGGGGAAAACTATGGCTACACCTTC.

The rearrangement links TRBV11-3 to TRBJ2-3, with TRBD2 matching 8 bases. This CDR3 contains 15 residues. With 2 bases clipped from V and 3 bases from J, the junction kept 4 bases outside the gene matches. Looked up from germline, CDR1 is SGHNT and CDR2 is YENEEA. The CDR3 here is CASSLYGRATDTQYF. The CDR3 DNA is TGTGCCAGCAGCTTATACGGGAGGGCGACAGATACGCAGTATTTT.

The chain employs TRBV11-2 and TRBJ2-7; tentatively, D is TRBD2 (5 bases). This CDR3 contains 14 residues. The V gene's germline CDR1 is SGHAT and CDR2 FQNNGV. Trimming took off 3 bases at V and 5 bases at J, with 14 bases between the two ends. CDR3 DNA sequence: TGTGCCAGCAGCTTCCGGGCGGGTACAAACGAGCAGTACTTC. It translates to CASSFRAGTNEQYF.

V usage is TRBV12-5 and J usage is TRBJ1-2, with D maybe TRBD1 (5 bases). The V end lost 5 bases, the J end lost 4 bases, and 11 bases lay between the germline ends. This CDR3 region has 13 residues. Germline V gene sequence: CDR1 LGHNT, CDR2 FRNRAP. The chain's CDR3 is CASGDTGFYGYTF. DNA for the CDR3: TGTGCTAGTGGTGATACAGGATTCTATGGCTACACCTTC.